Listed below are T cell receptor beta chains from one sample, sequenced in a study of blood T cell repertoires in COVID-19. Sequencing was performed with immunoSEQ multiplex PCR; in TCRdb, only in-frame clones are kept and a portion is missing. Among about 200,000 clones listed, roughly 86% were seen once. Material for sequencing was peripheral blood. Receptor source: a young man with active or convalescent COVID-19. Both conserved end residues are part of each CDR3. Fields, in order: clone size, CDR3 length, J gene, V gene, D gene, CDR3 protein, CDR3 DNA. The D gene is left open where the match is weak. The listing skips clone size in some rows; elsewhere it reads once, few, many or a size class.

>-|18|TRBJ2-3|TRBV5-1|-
CASSLGSVSGASTDTQYF
TGCGCCAGCAGCTTGGGCTCGGTCTCTGGAGCTAGCACAGATACGCAGTATTTT
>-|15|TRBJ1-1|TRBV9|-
CASSVDVGPNTEAFF
TGTGCCAGCAGCGTAGACGTGGGCCCGAACACTGAAGCTTTCTTT
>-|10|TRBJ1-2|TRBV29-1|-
CSAQDYGYTF
TGCAGCGCACAGGATTATGGCTACACCTTC
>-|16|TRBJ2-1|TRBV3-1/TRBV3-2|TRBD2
CASSQGPGLASNEQFF
TGTGCCAGCAGCCAAGGACCGGGACTAGCGTCCAATGAGCAGTTCTTC
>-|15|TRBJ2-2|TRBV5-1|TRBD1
CASARGTGPTGELFF
TGCGCCAGCGCCCGCGGGACAGGCCCCACCGGGGAGCTGTTTTTT
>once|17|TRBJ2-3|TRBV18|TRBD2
CASSTTRAGGSTDTQYF
TGTGCCAGCTCCACTACTCGAGCGGGAGGGAGCACAGATACGCAGTATTTT
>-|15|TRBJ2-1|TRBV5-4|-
CASSFDRATYNEQFF
TGTGCCAGCAGCTTTGACAGAGCCACATACAATGAGCAGTTCTTC
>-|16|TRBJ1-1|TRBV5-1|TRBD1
CASSPRTGASNRRAFF
TGCGCCAGCAGCCCGCGGACAGGGGCTTCCAATCGTCGAGCTTTCTTT
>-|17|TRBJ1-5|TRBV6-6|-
CASSRGGGAYSNQPQHF
TGTGCCAGCAGTCGTGGCGGGGGGGCATATAGCAATCAGCCCCAGCATTTT
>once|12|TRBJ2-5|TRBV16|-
CASSQSAETQYF
TGTGCCAGCAGCCAATCGGCAGAGACCCAGTACTTC
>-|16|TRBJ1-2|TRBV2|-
CASSEPDADKIYGYTF
TGTGCCAGCAGTGAACCCGATGCAGACAAAATCTATGGCTACACCTTC
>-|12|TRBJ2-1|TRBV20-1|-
CSASWLDNEQFF
TGCAGTGCTAGTTGGCTTGACAATGAGCAGTTCTTC
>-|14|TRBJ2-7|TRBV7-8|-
CASSQAGQLYEQYF
TGTGCCAGCAGCCAGGCGGGACAGCTCTACGAGCAGTACTTC
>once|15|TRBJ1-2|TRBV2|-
CASSEAEGTIGGYTF
TGTGCCAGCAGTGAAGCAGAAGGGACTATCGGGGGCTACACCTTC
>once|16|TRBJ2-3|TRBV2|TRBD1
CASREQPGQGPDTQYF
TGTGCCAGCAGGGAACAACCGGGACAGGGGCCAGATACGCAGTATTTT
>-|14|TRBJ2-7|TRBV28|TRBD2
CASSWTSGFNEQYF
TGTGCCAGCAGTTGGACTAGCGGATTTAACGAGCAGTACTTC
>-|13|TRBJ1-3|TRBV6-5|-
CASSRDPGNTIYF
TGTGCCAGCAGCCGGGATCCTGGAAACACCATATATTTT
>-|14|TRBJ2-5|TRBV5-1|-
CASTGLSVQETQYF
TGCGCCAGCACAGGACTAAGCGTCCAAGAGACCCAGTACTTC
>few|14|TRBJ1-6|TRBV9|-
CASSLLPENSPLHF
TGTGCCAGCAGCCTTCTACCGGAGAATTCACCCCTCCACTTT
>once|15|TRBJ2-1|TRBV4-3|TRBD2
CASSQGASGYNEQFF
TGCGCCAGCAGCCAAGGAGCTAGCGGGTACAATGAGCAGTTCTTC
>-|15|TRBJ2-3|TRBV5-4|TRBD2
CASSSWRESTDTQYF
TGTGCCAGCAGCTCTTGGCGGGAGAGCACAGATACGCAGTATTTT